Described below is a single T cell receptor (beta chain) sequence and its context. These data are taken from a study of T cell responses to AZD1222 COVID-19 vaccine. The assay was immunoSEQ multiplex PCR, and TCRdb's table has in-frame clones only and misses some. The profile shows around 160,000 clones, about 93% of them singletons. This CDR3 has 14 residues. Germline V gene lookup returns CDR1 GTSNPN and CDR2 SVGIG (reference sequence). Deletions cut 0 bases from V and 6 bases from J, with 15 bases between. The sequenced sample was peripheral blood, obtained on day 0 of MenACWY control vaccination. This TCR was sampled from an adult in good health. The J gene is TRBJ2-7, the V gene TRBV30, with a weak D call TRBD1 (6 bases). CDR3 sequence (DNA): TGTGCCTGGAGTGTGGAACAGGGCATCTTCGAGCAGTACTTC. This encodes CAWSVEQGIFEQYF.